This T cell receptor beta chain was captured in a study of identical twins (dated by TCRdb to between 2015 and 2016). At the level of the whole study: TCR alpha and beta repertoires from monozygotic twins, unrelated adults of various ages and cord blood were deep-sequenced to test whether fetal clonotypes persist. Replicate twin experiments were performed at different times using different library preparation protocols to rule out contamination. General conclusions and limits of the study: Because the same donors could not be followed over many years, the conclusions relied on cross-sectional statistical analysis. Out-of-frame TCR alpha sharing in monozygotic twins was systematically underestimated by recombination models, whereas sharing between unrelated individuals was in agreement with the recombination models. Abundant cord blood beta clonotypes had fewer insertions, young adult naive repertoires showed a similar but weaker trend, and memory repertoires showed no such trend. Zero-insertion analyses could be partly confounded by invariant T cells such as MAIT and iNKT, though diverse VJ usage argued against such confounding for most clonotypes. Compared with coincidental sharing between unrelated individuals, out-of-frame TCR alpha sequences shared between twins showed an excess of sequences with low generation probability. In beta out-of-frame sequences, excess twin sharing was weaker, because having fewer shared sequences lowered the signal-to-noise ratio.

The CDR3 contains 15 residues, cysteine and phenylalanine counted. The read is trimmed to its CDR3 DNA, 45 bases read in frame from base 1. The junction shows trimming of 2 bases on V and 6 bases on J, and the gene matches do not reach 8 bases of it. CDR1 and CDR2 were assigned from the germline V gene as MNHEY and SVGAGI. The table lists this clonotype with a few counts. It has no known antigen specificity. Base qualities are not recorded, but no much larger clone differs from it by a single base. All donors were healthy Caucasians. Miltenyi CD45RO+ enrichment and human naive T-cell isolation kits were used to isolate memory (CD45RO+) and naive T cells from PBMC. Library generation was performed with 5' RACE. Sequencing took place on an Illumina HiSeq 2000. A universal primer binding site was introduced by template switching, and a unique molecular identifier was present in the final cDNA, enabling accurate counting of TCR cDNA molecules. Specific primers in the conserved constant-segment region were used to synthesize first-strand cDNA for TCR alpha and beta chains. Each cDNA library was double barcoded, with a SMART-Mk sample barcode plus Illumina barcodes, to control for contamination. Two successive PCR steps introduced TruSeq adapter sequences along with Illumina sample barcodes. The TCR alpha and beta cDNA libraries were sequenced on the Illumina HiSeq platform using custom primers. In the paper's pipeline: Unique molecular identifiers were extracted from raw reads with MiGEC, and CDR3 positions were determined with MiXCR. For each individual, recombination models were inferred using an EM algorithm with the repgenHMM and IGoR tools. The tcR package in R was used for shared clonotype analysis, with sharing normalized by the product of cloneset sizes. To study raw recombination free of thymic and clonal selection effects, out-of-frame nonproductive sequences were analyzed. TCRdb trimmed the raw reads at Q25, called clones with MiXCR and kept productive beta chains. Each CDR3 protein gets just one entry, which takes the most common genes and DNA from the rows behind it. The V and J calls were determined by TCRdb, not by the authors. Here the sample has under 300,000 distinct CDR3 sequences; roughly an eighth occur a single time. 7% to 9% of the sample comes from the top ten.

Sequences were obtained from memory (CD45RO+) T cells sorted from blood. The cell subset or site label here, explained by the study, means: CD45RO+ enriched T cells. In this chain, TRBV6-5 is recombined with TRBJ2-7; TRBD1 fits 9 bases in the junction. The origin of this receptor is a woman younger than 35 in good health. The nucleotide sequence reads as follows: TGTGCCAGCAGTTACCTCGCCGGGACAGGGACCGAGCAGTACTTC. This codes for CASSYLAGTGTEQYF.